A single sample gave rise to the 13 T cell receptor beta chains below, sequenced in a study of neurological immune-mediated disorders. The time point: longitudinal time-point 2. TCRdb passed the 5' RACE reads through MiXCR, listing each CDR3 protein once. Here the sample spans over 30,000 distinct CDR3 sequences, about 13% being singletons. Sequencing used PBMCs. The receptors were sampled from a woman aged 40-49 years in good health.

This clonotype has at least ten counts. The rearrangement uses TRBV4-1 and TRBJ1-6, with D hard to call. CDR3 length equals 15 residues. V lost 0 bases and J 10 bases, leaving 13 bases between the germline ends. Germline values: CDR1 MGHRA, CDR2 YSYEKL. The CDR3 spells CASSQEGRKDSPLHF. The CDR3 nucleotides read TGCGCCAGCAGCCAAGAAGGACGGAAGGACTCACCCCTCCACTTT.

This clonotype was detected ten times or more. The V call is TRBV20-1, the J call TRBJ1-2; 7 bases fit TRBD1. J lost 6 bases, V lost 0 bases, and 10 bases had no gene match. The CDR3 has 15 residues. Germline CDR1 and CDR2: DFQATT and SNEGSKA (reference sequence). This CDR3 is CSARDNFIGGHGYTF. CDR3 coding DNA: TGCAGTGCTAGAGACAACTTCATAGGGGGCCATGGCTACACCTTC.

There are many counts of this clonotype. The chain uses TRBV10-3 and TRBJ2-3; the D is unclear. Per germline, CDR1 ENHRY and CDR2 SYGVKD. The length of the CDR3 is 11 residues. V lost 5 bases to trimming and J lost 7 bases, with 7 bases between them. The CDR3 loop reads CAISSGYTQYF. The DNA for the CDR3 is TGTGCCATCAGTTCAGGCTATACGCAGTATTTT.

This clonotype was seen at least ten times. The chain combines TRBV20-1 with TRBJ1-4; 8 bases align to TRBD1. V shed 1 base, J shed 5 bases, and the junction held 9 bases outside the gene matches. The germline gives CDR1 DFQATT, CDR2 SNEGSKA (reference sequence). This CDR3 spans 16 amino acids. This chain's CDR3 is CSARGLQGGDNEKLFF. The CDR3 DNA reads as TGCAGTGCTAGAGGCTTACAGGGGGGGGACAATGAAAAACTGTTTTTT.

This clonotype was detected many times. The chain uses TRBV4-3 and TRBJ1-1, with 9 bases that match TRBD1. This CDR3 has 17 amino acids. Germline V gene sequence: CDR1 LGHNA, CDR2 YSLEER. V dropped 1 base and J dropped 4; count of bases not matched to a gene: 10. In DNA form, the CDR3 reads TGCGCCAGCAGCCAAGGCTCAAAACAGGGGGCAGGCACTGAAGCTTTCTTT. Translated, it gives CASSQGSKQGAGTEAFF.

At least ten counts were recorded for this clonotype. DNA for the CDR3: TGCAGCGTTGGGATGGGGGGTGACGAGCAGTACTTC. Translating gives CSVGMGGDEQYF. The rearrangement uses TRBV29-1 and TRBJ2-7; weak D call: TRBD2 (6 bases). Germline values: CDR1 SQVTM, CDR2 ANQGSEA. Trimming removed 4 bases from V and 5 bases from J, with 12 bases in between. The CDR3 runs 12 residues.

This clonotype was seen many times. The final CDR3 position lacks the conserved phenylalanine or tryptophan, pointing to a likely read error. The limits of the CDR3 on the DNA are not certain, so only TCRdb's listed CDR3 is given. The chain uses TRBV6-6 and TRBJ2-1; no check of the table's D call, TRBD1, against the DNA was made. Looked up from germline, CDR1 is MNHNY and CDR2 is SVGAGI (reference sequence). The CDR3 comprises 11 residues, both ends counted. The CDR3 protein is CASSSGDRTIP.

This clonotype was seen at least ten times. The chain uses TRBV4-1 and TRBJ1-2; possible D gene TRBD1, 5 bases. With 5 bases removed from V and 0 bases from J, the gap between germline ends came to 13 bases. The CDR3 runs to 15 residues. Looked up from germline, CDR1 is MGHRA and CDR2 is YSYEKL. The CDR3 region is CASSSDAGSNYGYTF. The DNA for the CDR3 is TGCGCCAGCAGCTCAGATGCAGGGTCTAACTATGGCTACACCTTC.

This clonotype was seen ten or more times. CDR3 region: CASRLRSQSNEQFF. CDR3 nucleotides: TGTGCCAGCAGGCTGAGGTCTCAATCCAATGAGCAGTTCTTC. The chain uses TRBV2 and TRBJ2-1; no definite D call. The germline V and J ends were trimmed by 6 bases and 6 bases, with 15 bases remaining between them. CDR3 length: 14 amino acids. Germline lookup yields CDR1 SNHLY and CDR2 FYNNEI. The full variable domain, its missing parts supplied by reference TRBV2 and TRBJ2-1, is EPEVTQTPSHQVTQMGQEVILRCVPISNHLYFYWYRQILGQKVEFLVSFYNNEISEKSEIFDDQFSVERPDGSNFTLKIRSTKLEDSAMYFCASRLRSQSNEQFFGPGTRLTVL.

This clonotype was seen repeatedly, ten times or more. This rearrangement joins TRBV21-1 to TRBJ2-7; TRBD1, the table's D call, lacks a check against the DNA. TRBV21-1 is flagged as a pseudogene. The CDR3 runs 12 residues. CDR3 nucleotide sequence: TGTGCCAGCAGCGCACAGGGCTACGAGCAGTACTTC. Amino acids: CASSAQGYEQYF.

The sample holds many counts of this clonotype. This rearrangement joins TRBV4-3 to TRBJ2-3, with 11 bases lining up with TRBD2. The CDR3 spans 16 residues. Germline V gives CDR1 LGHNA, CDR2 YSLEER. Germline trimming cut 1 base from V and 5 bases from J; bases unmatched to any gene: 5. The CDR3 DNA reads TGCGCCAGCAGCCAAGGGTCTAGCGGGGGGAGAGATACGCAGTATTTT. The encoded protein is CASSQGSSGGRDTQYF.

This clonotype was seen ten or more times. The rearrangement joins TRBV7-6 to TRBJ2-7; 11 nucleotides align to TRBD2. Unmatched junction bases numbered 10, after V lost 5 bases and J lost 7 bases. Germline V gene lookup returns CDR1 SGHVS and CDR2 FNYEAQ. The CDR3 has 15 residues. CDR3 DNA sequence: TGTGCCAGCAGCGCTACTAGCGGGGGATCTGGGGAGCAGTACTTC. Protein product: CASSATSGGSGEQYF.

This clonotype was seen many times. This chain joins TRBV12-3 or TRBV12-4 and TRBJ1-1; D is possibly TRBD1 (5 bases). The CDR3 is 12 residues long. The V gene lost 3 bases and the J gene lost 5 bases, with 7 bases spanning the gap. The CDR3 reads CASSFRGTEAFF. In nucleotides, the CDR3 is TGTGCCAGCAGTTTTAGGGGAACTGAAGCTTTCTTT.